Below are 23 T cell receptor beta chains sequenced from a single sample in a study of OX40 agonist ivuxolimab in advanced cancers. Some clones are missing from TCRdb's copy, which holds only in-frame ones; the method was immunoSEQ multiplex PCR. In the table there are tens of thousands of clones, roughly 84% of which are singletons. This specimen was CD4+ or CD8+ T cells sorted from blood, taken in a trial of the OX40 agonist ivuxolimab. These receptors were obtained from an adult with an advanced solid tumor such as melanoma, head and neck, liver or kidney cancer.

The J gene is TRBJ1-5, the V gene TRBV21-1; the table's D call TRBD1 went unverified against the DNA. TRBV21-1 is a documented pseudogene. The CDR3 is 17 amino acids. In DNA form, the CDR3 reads TGTGCCAGCAGCAAAGGGGTCAGGCAGGTTTACAATCAGCCCCAGCATTTT. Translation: CASSKGVRQVYNQPQHF.

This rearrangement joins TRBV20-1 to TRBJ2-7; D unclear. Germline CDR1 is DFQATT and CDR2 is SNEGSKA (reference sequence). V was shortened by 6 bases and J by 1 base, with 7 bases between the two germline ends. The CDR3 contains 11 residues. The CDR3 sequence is CSALVSYEQYF. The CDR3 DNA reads TGCAGTGCGCTAGTTTCCTACGAGCAGTACTTC.

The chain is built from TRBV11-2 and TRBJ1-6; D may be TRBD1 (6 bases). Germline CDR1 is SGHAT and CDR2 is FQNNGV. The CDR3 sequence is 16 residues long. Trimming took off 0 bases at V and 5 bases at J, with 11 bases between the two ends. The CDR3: CASSLDRGLDNSPLHF. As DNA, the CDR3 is TGTGCCAGCAGCTTAGATCGGGGGCTGGATAATTCACCCCTCCACTTT.

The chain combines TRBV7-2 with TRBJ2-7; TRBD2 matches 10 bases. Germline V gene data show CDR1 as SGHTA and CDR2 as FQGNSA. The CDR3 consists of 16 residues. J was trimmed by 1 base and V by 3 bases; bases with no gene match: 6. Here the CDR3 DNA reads TGTGCCAGCAGCTTCGTACTAGCGGGGTCTTCCTACGAGCAGTACTTC. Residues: CASSFVLAGSSYEQYF.

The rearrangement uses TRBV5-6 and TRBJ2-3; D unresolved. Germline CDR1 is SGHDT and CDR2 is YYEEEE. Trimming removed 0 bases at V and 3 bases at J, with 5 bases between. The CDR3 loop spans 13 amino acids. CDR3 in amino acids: CASSLGATDTQYF. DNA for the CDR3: TGTGCCAGCAGCTTGGGGGCGACAGATACGCAGTATTTT.

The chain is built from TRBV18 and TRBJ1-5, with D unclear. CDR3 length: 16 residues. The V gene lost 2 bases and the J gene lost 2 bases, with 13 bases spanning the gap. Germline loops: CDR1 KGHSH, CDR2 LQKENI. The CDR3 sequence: CASSPWGSDGNQPQHF. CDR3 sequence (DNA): TGTGCCAGCTCACCATGGGGAAGTGACGGCAATCAGCCCCAGCATTTT.

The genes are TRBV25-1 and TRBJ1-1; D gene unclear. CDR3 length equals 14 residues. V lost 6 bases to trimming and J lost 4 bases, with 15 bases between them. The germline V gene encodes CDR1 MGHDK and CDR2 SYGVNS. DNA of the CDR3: TGTGCCAGCAGGAGGAACGTGGCATCCACTGAAGCTTTCTTT. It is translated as CASRRNVASTEAFF.

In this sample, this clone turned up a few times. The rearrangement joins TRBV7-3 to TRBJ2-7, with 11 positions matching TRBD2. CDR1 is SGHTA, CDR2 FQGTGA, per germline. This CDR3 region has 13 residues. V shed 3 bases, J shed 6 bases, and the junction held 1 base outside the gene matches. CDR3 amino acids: CASSLTSGIEQYF. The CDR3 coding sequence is TGTGCCAGCAGCTTGACTAGCGGGATCGAGCAGTACTTC.

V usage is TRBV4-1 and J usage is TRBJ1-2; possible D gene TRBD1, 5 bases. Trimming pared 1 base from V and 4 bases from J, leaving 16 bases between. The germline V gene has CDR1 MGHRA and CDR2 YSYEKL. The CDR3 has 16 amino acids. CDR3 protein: CASSQGGAGSIYGYTF. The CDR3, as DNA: TGCGCCAGCAGCCAAGGTGGGGCAGGCTCGATCTATGGCTACACCTTC.

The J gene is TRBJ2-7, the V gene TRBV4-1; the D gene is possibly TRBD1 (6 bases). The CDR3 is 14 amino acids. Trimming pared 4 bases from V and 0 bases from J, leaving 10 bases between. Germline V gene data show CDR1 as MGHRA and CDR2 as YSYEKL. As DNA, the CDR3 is TGCGCCAGCAGCCTGGACAGAAACTCCTACGAGCAGTACTTC. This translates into CASSLDRNSYEQYF.

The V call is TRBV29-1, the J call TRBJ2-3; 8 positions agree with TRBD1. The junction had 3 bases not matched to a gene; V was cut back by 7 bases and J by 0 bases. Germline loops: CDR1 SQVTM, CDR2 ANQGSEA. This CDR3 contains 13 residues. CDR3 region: CSGDRGSTDTQYF. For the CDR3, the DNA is TGCAGCGGTGACAGGGGAAGCACAGATACGCAGTATTTT.

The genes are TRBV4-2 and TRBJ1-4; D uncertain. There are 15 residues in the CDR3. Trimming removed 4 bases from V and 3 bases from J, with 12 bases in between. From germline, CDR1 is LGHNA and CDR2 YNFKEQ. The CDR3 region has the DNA TGTGCCAGCAGCCCCAGGTACGGACCTAATGAAAAACTGTTTTTT. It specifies CASSPRYGPNEKLFF.

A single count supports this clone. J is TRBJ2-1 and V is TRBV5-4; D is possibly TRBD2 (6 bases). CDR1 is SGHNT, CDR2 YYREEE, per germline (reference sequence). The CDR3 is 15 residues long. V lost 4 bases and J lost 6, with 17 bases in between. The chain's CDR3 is CASSEQGLGGNEQFF. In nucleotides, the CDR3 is TGTGCCAGCAGCGAGCAGGGTTTGGGGGGCAATGAGCAGTTCTTC.

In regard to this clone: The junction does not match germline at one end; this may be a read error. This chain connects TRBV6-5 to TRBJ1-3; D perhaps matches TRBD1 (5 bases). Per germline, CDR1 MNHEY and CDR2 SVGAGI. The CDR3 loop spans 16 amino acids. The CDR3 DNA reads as TGTGCCGGCAGTTACTCTGGCCGGGGGGGAGGAAACACCATATATTTT. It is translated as CAGSYSGRGGGNTIYF.

CDR3 nucleotides: TGTGCCAGCAGCCCAGGACCGGGACCCGTTTCAGAGGACACTGAAGCTTTCTTT. Protein: CASSPGPGPVSEDTEAFF. V is TRBV9 and J is TRBJ1-1; D possibly corresponds to TRBD1 (5 bases). The CDR3 sequence is 18 residues long. Germline CDR1 and CDR2: SGDLS and YYNGEE. V shed 4 bases and J shed 3 bases, with 25 bases lying between them.

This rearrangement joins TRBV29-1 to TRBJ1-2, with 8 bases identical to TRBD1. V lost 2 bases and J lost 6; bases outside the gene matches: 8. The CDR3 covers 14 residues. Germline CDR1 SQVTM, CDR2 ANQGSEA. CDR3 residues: CSVERDRTPHGYTF. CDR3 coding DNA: TGCAGCGTTGAACGGGACAGGACCCCTCATGGCTACACCTTC. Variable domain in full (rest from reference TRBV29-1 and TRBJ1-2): SAVISQKPSRDICQRGTSLTIQCQVDSQVTMMFWYRQQPGQSLTLIATANQGSEATYESGFVIDKFPISRPNLTFSTLTVSNMSPEDSSIYLCSVERDRTPHGYTFGSGTRLTVV.

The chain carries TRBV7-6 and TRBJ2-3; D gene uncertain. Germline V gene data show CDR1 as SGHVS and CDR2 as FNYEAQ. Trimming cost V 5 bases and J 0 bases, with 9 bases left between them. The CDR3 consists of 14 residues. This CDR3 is CASSGRVSTDTQYF. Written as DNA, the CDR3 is TGTGCCAGCAGCGGTAGGGTTAGCACAGATACGCAGTATTTT.

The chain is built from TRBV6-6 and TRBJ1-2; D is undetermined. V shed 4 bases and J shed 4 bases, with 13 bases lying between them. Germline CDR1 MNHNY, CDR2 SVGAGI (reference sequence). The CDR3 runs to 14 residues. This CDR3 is CASSSSGLFYGYTF. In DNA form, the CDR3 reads TGTGCCAGCAGTTCTTCCGGACTCTTCTATGGCTACACCTTC.

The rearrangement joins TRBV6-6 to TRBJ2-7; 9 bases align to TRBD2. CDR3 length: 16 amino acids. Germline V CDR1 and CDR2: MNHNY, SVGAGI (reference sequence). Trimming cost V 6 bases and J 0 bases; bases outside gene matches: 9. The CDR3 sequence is CASSQNSGGSSYEQYF. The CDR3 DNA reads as TGTGCCAGCAGCCAAAATAGCGGGGGCAGCTCCTACGAGCAGTACTTC.

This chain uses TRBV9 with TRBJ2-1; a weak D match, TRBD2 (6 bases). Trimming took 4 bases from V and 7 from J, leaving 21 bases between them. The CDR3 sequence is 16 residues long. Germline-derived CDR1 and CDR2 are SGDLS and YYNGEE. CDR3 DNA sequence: TGTGCCAGCAGCCCTCGGGCTAGCGCCCTTACGAATGAGCAGTTCTTC. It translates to CASSPRASALTNEQFF.

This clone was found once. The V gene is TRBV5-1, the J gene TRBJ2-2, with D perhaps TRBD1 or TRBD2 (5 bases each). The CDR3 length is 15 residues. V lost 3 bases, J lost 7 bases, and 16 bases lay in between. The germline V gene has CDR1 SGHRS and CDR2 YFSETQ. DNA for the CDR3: TGCGCCAGCAGCTCAGCCGGGACGGTCGGCGGGGAGCTGTTTTTT. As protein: CASSSAGTVGGELFF.

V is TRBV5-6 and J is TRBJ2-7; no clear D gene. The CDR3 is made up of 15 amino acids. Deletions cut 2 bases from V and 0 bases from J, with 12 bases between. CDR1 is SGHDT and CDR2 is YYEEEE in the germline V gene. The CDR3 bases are TGTGCCAGCAGCTTAGACCCCGGGTCCTCCTACGAGCAGTACTTC. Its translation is CASSLDPGSSYEQYF.

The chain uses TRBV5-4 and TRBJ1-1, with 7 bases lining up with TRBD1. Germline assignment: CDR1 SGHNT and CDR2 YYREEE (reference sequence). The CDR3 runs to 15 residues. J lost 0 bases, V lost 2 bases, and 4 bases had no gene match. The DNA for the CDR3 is TGTGCCAGCAGCTTAGGGGGCCACATGAACACTGAAGCTTTCTTT. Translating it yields CASSLGGHMNTEAFF.